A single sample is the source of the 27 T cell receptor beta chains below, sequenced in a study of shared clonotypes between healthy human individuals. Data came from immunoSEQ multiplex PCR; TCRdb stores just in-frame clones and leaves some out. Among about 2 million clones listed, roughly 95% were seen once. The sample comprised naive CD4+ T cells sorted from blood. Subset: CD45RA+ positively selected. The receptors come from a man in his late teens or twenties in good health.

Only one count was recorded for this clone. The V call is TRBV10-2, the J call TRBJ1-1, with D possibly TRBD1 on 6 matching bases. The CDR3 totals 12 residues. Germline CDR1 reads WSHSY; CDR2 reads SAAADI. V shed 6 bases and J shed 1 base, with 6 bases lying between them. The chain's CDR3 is CASSRGNTEAFF. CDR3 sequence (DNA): TGCGCCAGCAGCAGGGGGAACACTGAAGCTTTCTTT.

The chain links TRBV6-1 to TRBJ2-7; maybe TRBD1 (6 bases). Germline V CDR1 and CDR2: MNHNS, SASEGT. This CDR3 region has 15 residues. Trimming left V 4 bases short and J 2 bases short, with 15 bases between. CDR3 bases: TGTGCCAGCAGTGGGGGGCCTTTGGGGGCCTACGAGCAGTACTTC. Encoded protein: CASSGGPLGAYEQYF.

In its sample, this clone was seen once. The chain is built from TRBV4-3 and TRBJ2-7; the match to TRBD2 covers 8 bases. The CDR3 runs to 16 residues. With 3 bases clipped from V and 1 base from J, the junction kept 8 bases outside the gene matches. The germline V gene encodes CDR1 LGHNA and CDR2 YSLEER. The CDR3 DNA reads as TGCGCCAGCAGCCAGGGCAGCGGGGGCGCGTCCTACGAGCAGTACTTC. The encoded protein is CASSQGSGGASYEQYF.

CDR3 region: CASSPSYQETQYF. For the CDR3, the DNA is TGTGCCAGCAGCCCAAGTTATCAAGAGACCCAGTACTTC. The genes are TRBV7-2 and TRBJ2-5; D gene unclear. The CDR3 totals 13 residues. V was pared by 5 bases and J by 2 bases, with 9 bases between. CDR1 is SGHTA and CDR2 is FQGNSA in the germline V gene.

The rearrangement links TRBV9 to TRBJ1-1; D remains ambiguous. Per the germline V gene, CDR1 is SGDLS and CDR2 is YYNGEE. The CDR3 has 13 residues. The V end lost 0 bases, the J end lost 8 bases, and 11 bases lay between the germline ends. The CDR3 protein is CASSVGTSPEAFF. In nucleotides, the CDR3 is TGTGCCAGCAGCGTAGGAACCTCGCCAGAAGCTTTCTTT.

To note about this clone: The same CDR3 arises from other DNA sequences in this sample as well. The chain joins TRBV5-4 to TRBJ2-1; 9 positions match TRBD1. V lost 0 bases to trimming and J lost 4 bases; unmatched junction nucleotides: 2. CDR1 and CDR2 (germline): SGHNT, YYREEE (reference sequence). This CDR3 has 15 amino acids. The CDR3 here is CASSLAGTGYNEQFF. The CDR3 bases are TGTGCCAGCAGCTTGGCCGGGACAGGGTACAATGAGCAGTTCTTC.

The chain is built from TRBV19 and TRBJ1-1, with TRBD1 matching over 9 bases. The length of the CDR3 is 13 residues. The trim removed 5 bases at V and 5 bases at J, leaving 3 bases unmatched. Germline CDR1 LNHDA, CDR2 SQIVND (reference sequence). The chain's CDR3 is CASSVQGATEAFF. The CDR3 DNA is TGTGCCAGTAGTGTACAGGGGGCGACTGAAGCTTTCTTT.

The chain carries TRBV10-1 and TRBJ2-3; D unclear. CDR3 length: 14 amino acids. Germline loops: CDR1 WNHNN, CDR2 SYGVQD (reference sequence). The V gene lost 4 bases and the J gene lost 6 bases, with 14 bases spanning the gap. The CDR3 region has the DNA TGCGCCAGCAGTGGGAACACTGCCGGGGATACGCAGTATTTT. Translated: CASSGNTAGDTQYF.

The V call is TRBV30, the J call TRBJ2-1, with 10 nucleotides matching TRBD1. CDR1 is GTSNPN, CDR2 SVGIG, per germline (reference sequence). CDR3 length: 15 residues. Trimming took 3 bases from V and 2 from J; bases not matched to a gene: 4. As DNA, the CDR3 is TGTGCCTGGAGACAAGGACAGGGGGCCTACAATGAGCAGTTCTTC. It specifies CAWRQGQGAYNEQFF.

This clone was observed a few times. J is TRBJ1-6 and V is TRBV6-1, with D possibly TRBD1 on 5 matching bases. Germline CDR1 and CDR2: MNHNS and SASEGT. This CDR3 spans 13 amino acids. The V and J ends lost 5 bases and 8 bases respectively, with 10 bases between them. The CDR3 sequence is CASSQGYDSPLHF. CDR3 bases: TGTGCCAGCAGTCAGGGTTATGATTCACCCCTCCACTTT.

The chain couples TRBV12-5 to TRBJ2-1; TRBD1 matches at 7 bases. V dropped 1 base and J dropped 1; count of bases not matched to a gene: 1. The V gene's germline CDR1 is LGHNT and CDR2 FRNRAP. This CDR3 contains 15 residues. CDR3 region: CASGLAGGSYNEQFF. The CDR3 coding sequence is TGTGCTAGTGGTTTGGCAGGGGGATCCTACAATGAGCAGTTCTTC.

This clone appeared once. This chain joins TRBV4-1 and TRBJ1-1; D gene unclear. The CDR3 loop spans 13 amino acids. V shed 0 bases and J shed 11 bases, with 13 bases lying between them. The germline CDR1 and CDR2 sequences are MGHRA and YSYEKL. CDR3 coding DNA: TGCGCCAGCAGCCAAGATCGGGGATGGCGTGCTTTCTTT. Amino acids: CASSQDRGWRAFF.

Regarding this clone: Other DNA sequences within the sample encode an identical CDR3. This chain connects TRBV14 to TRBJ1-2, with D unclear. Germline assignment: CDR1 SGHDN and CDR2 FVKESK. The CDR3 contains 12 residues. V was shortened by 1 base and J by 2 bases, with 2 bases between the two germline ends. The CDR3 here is CASSQGNYGYTF. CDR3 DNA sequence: TGTGCCAGCAGCCAAGGGAACTATGGCTACACCTTC.

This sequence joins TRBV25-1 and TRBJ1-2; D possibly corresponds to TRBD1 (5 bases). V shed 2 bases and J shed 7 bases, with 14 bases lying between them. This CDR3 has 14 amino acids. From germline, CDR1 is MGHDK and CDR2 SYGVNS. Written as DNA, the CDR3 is TGTGCCAGCAGTGAAAAAGGAGGGAGGGGTGGCTACACCTTC. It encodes CASSEKGGRGGYTF.

Here the CDR3 DNA reads TGTGCCAGCTCACGACAGGGGGTCGATCAGCCCCAGCATTTT. It is translated as CASSRQGVDQPQHF. V usage is TRBV18 and J usage is TRBJ1-5; TRBD1 aligns across 9 bases. J was trimmed by 5 bases and V by 4 bases; bases with no gene match: 3. The germline gives CDR1 KGHSH, CDR2 LQKENI. CDR3 length equals 14 residues.

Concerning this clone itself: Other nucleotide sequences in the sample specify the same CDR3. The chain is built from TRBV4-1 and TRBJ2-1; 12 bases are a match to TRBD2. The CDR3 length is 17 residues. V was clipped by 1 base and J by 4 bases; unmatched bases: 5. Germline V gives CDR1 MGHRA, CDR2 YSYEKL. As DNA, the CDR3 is TGCGCCAGCAGCCAAGCACTAGCGGGGGGATCTTACAATGAGCAGTTCTTC. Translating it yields CASSQALAGGSYNEQFF.

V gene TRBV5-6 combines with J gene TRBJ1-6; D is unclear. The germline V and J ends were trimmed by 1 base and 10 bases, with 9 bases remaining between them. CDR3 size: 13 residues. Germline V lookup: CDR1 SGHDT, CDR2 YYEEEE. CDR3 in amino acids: CASSLSILSPLHF. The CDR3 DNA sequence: TGTGCCAGCAGCTTGTCCATATTATCACCCCTCCACTTT.

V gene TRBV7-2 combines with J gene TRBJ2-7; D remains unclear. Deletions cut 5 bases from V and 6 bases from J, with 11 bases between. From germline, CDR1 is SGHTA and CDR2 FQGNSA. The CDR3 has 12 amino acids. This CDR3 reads CASSPSWGEQYF. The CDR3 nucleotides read TGTGCCAGCAGCCCCTCTTGGGGCGAGCAGTACTTC.

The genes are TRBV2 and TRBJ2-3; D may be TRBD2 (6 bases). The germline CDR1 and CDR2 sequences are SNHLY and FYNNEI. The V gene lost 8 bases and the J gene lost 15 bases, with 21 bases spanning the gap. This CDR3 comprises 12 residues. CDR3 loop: CASGEEAQMEYF. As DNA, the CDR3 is TGTGCCAGCGGGGAGGAGGCCCAAATGGAATATTTT.

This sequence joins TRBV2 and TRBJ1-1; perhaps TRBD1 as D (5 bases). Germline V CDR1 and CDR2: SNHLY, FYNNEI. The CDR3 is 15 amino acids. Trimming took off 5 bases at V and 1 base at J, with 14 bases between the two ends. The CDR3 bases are TGTGCCAGCAGTCTCCGACAGAGTAAGAACACTGAAGCTTTCTTT. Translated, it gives CASSLRQSKNTEAFF.

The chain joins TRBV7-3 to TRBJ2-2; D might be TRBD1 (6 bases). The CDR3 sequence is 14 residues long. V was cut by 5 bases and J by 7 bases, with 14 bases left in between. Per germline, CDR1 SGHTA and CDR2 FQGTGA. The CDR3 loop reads CASSQQGSGGELFF. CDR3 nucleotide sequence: TGTGCCAGCAGCCAACAGGGTTCCGGCGGGGAGCTGTTTTTT.

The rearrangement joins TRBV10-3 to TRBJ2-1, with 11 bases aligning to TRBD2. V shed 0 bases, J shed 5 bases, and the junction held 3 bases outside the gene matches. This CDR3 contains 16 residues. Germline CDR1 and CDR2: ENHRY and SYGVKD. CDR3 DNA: TGTGCCATCAGTGAGTCGACTAGCGGGAAGAACAATGAGCAGTTCTTC. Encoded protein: CAISESTSGKNNEQFF.

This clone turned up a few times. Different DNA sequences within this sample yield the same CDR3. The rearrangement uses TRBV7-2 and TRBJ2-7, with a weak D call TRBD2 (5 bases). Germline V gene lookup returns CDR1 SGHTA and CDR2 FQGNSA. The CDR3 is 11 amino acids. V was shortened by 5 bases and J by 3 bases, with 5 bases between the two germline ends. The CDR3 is CASSRDYEQYF. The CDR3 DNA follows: TGTGCCAGCAGCCGGGACTACGAGCAGTACTTC.

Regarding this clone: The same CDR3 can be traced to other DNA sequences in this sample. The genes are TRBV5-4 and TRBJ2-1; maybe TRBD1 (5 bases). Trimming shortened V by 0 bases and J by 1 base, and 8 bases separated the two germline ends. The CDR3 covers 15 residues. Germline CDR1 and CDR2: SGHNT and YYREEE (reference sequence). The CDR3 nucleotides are TGTGCCAGCAGCTTGGGTCAGGGATCCTACAATGAGCAGTTCTTC. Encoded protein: CASSLGQGSYNEQFF.

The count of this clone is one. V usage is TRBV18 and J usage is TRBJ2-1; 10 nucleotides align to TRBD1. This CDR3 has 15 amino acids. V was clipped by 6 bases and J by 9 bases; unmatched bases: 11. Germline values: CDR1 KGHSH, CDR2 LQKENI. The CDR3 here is CASSPAGQGFSEQFF. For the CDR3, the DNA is TGTGCCAGCTCCCCGGCGGGACAGGGGTTCTCTGAGCAGTTCTTC.

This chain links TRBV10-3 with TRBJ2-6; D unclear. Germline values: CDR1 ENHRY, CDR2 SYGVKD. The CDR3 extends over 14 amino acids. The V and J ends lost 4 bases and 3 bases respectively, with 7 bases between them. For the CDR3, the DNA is TGTGCCATCAGTGTGGTAGGTGGGGCCAACGTCCTGACTTTC. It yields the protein CAISVVGGANVLTF.

The CDR3 DNA reads as TGTGCCAGCAGCCGAAATTCGGAGGCTTTCTTT. Translation: CASSRNSEAFF. The chain recombines TRBV6-5 with TRBJ1-1, with D hard to call. The ends were cut back, 6 bases at V and 11 bases at J, with 13 bases in the middle. Looked up from germline, CDR1 is MNHEY and CDR2 is SVGAGI. The length of the CDR3 is 11 residues.